This is a list of T cell receptor beta chains from one sample in a study of cytomegalovirus exposure and HLA in healthy donors. Method: immunoSEQ multiplex PCR; TCRdb's copy keeps in-frame clones and lacks some. Of some 150,000 clones in the sample, approximately 77% were seen once. Sequenced: PBMCs. The receptors derive from a man aged 25-45 years in good health and CMV-seropositive. CDR3s include the opening cysteine and the closing phenylalanine or tryptophan. The order of the fields is clone size, D gene, J gene, V gene, CDR3 DNA, CDR3 protein. D genes are given only for firm matches. Size tells how often a clone was seen (once, few, many) or the class of an expanded clone, and some rows leave it out.

- | TRBD1 | TRBJ1-4 | TRBV27 | TGTGCCAGCAGTTTGCAGACAGGGGCGCCCACTGAAAAACTGTTTTTT | CASSLQTGAPTEKLFF
- | TRBD1 | TRBJ2-3 | TRBV5-1 | TGCGCCAGCAGCCATGGACAGGGCACAGATACGCAGTATTTT | CASSHGQGTDTQYF
- | TRBD1 | TRBJ2-7 | TRBV2 | TGTGCCAGCAGTGAATCAGGGGGCGAGAACGAGCAGTACTTC | CASSESGGENEQYF
- | - | TRBJ2-7 | TRBV6-5 | TGTGCCACTAGAAGCGCGGGACAGTTCTACGAGCAGTACTTC | CATRSAGQFYEQYF
- | TRBD2 | TRBJ2-7 | TRBV9 | TGTGCCAGCAGCGTACTAGCGGGGACCTCCTACGAGCAGTACTTC | CASSVLAGTSYEQYF
- | TRBD2 | TRBJ2-7 | TRBV2 | TGTGCCAGCAGTTTGGGGCGGGGGAGCTCCTACGAGCAGTACTTC | CASSLGRGSSYEQYF
- | TRBD1 | TRBJ1-4 | TRBV11-2 | TGTGCCAGCAGCTCCGGACAGGGAGCCGGTGAAAAACTGTTTTTT | CASSSGQGAGEKLFF
- | TRBD2 | TRBJ2-7 | TRBV7-2 | TGTGCCAGCAGCTTAGTGGCTAGCGGGCTTACCTACGAGCAGTACTTC | CASSLVASGLTYEQYF
few | - | TRBJ1-4 | TRBV28 | TGTGCCAGGTTGGACACTATAAATGAAAAACTGTTTTTT | CARLDTINEKLFF
- | TRBD2 | TRBJ2-2 | TRBV29-1 | TGCAGCCCTACGCGGGGGGCCGACACCGGGGAGCTGTTTTTT | CSPTRGADTGELFF
few | TRBD1 | TRBJ2-5 | TRBV9 | TGTGCCAGCAGCGTGGGATCCCGGGACAGGGGTTTAGAGACCCAGTACTTC | CASSVGSRDRGLETQYF
- | TRBD1 | TRBJ2-7 | TRBV10-1 | TGCGCCAGCAGGGAAACCCGGGACAGGGGCCACGAGCAGTACTTC | CASRETRDRGHEQYF
- | - | TRBJ2-1 | TRBV18 | TGTGCCAGCTCACCAGCGCTCTACAATGAGCAGTTCTTC | CASSPALYNEQFF
- | - | TRBJ1-1 | TRBV19 | TGTGCCAGTCTCACTGAAGGAGCAGGGATGAACACTGAAGCTTTCTTT | CASLTEGAGMNTEAFF
- | TRBD1 | TRBJ1-1 | TRBV11-2 | TGTGCCAGCAGGGGACAGGGGGCGGGGGCTGAAGCTTTCTTT | CASRGQGAGAEAFF
- | - | TRBJ1-4 | TRBV19 | TGTGCCAGTAGTATAGATCTTCAGGGATATGAAAAACTGTTTTTT | CASSIDLQGYEKLFF
- | - | TRBJ2-1 | TRBV7-9 | TGTGCCAGCAGCTTCGGCAGGGCCGGCAATGAGCAGTTCTTC | CASSFGRAGNEQFF
- | - | TRBJ2-2 | TRBV5-1 | TGCGCCAGCAGCTTGGCTGGGTCAGGGGTCGACACCGGGGAGCTGTTTTTT | CASSLAGSGVDTGELFF
once | - | TRBJ2-3 | TRBV4-1 | TGCGCCAGCAGCCGCGCGATTTTATGGGGAGAGAGCACAGATACGCAGTATTTT | CASSRAILWGESTDTQYF
- | TRBD2 | TRBJ2-3 | TRBV9 | TGTGCCAGCAGTCTAGCGGGGTCCACAGATACGCAGTATTTT | CASSLAGSTDTQYF
- | - | TRBJ2-2 | TRBV21-1 | TGTGCCAGCAGCAAAGAGAGGGGGGGTCCGAACACCGGGGAGCTGTTTTTT | CASSKERGGPNTGELFF
- | TRBD2 | TRBJ2-7 | TRBV5-5 | TGTGCCAGCAGCTTGGGGACTAGCGACTACGAGCAGTACTTC | CASSLGTSDYEQYF
- | - | TRBJ2-7 | TRBV6-5 | TGTGCCAGCAGTTACTCGCGGGCAGGTGGTGTGGAGCAGTACTTC | CASSYSRAGGVEQYF
- | TRBD1 | TRBJ1-1 | TRBV27 | TGTGCCAGCAGTCGCAGGACAGGGTTGTCTGAAGCTTTCTTT | CASSRRTGLSEAFF
- | - | TRBJ2-1 | TRBV6-1 | TGTGCCAGCAGGCCAGGGGGGCTCAATGAGCAGTTCTTC | CASRPGGLNEQFF
once | - | TRBJ2-3 | TRBV2 | TGTGCCAGCAGCTTGAGTTTCCTCGTAGATACGCAGTATTTT | CASSLSFLVDTQYF
- | TRBD1 | TRBJ2-7 | TRBV2 | TGTGCCAGCAGATTGGAGACAGGGACCCTCTACGAGCAGTACTTC | CASRLETGTLYEQYF
- | TRBD1 | TRBJ2-5 | TRBV30 | TGTGCCTGGAGACCGGGACAGCCGCTCCAAGAGGCCCAGTACTTC | CAWRPGQPLQEAQYF